Listed here are 32 T cell receptor beta chains from one sample, sequenced in a study of Ad26.COV2.S vaccination and SARS-CoV-2 variants. The table came from immunoSEQ multiplex PCR; TCRdb's copy has only in-frame clones and leaves some out. Of about 410,000 clones listed, about 90% were seen once; the top ten hold roughly 1.7%. Specified treatment: around 19 received Ad26.COV2.S at low or high dose, single or two shots; a few received placebo; per-sample allocation not given. The investigators took samples on day 63 after the first vaccine or placebo injection. This sample comprised peripheral blood, obtained in a trial of Ad26.COV2.S vaccine versus placebo. The receptors come from a person between 18 and 59 years old who received the Ad26.COV2.S COVID-19 vaccine or a placebo.

The chain employs TRBV19 and TRBJ2-3; TRBD1 agrees at 9 bases. Unmatched junction bases numbered 7, after V lost 6 bases and J lost 3 bases. The CDR3 spans 15 residues. Germline CDR1 LNHDA, CDR2 SQIVND (reference sequence). This CDR3 is CASRTGQGSTDTQYF. CDR3 nucleotide sequence: TGTGCCAGTAGGACAGGACAGGGGAGTACAGATACGCAGTATTTT.

This clone came up once. The chain employs TRBV6-5 and TRBJ1-4; the D is unclear. Trimming shortened V by 6 bases and J by 7 bases, and 6 bases separated the two germline ends. The CDR3 totals 11 residues. The germline gives CDR1 MNHEY, CDR2 SVGAGI. The CDR3 DNA follows: TGTGCCAGCAGGAAGGGTGAAAAACTGTTTTTT. It specifies CASRKGEKLFF.

This chain uses TRBV7-8 with TRBJ2-1; D unresolved. V lost 5 bases and J 1 base, leaving 6 bases between the germline ends. This CDR3 has 13 residues. Germline assignment: CDR1 SGHVS and CDR2 FQNEAQ. The CDR3 sequence: CASSPRSYNEQFF. The DNA of the CDR3 is TGTGCCAGCAGCCCTAGGTCCTACAATGAGCAGTTCTTC.

The sample holds one count of this clone. The rearrangement uses TRBV5-1 and TRBJ2-3, with D possibly matching TRBD2 (5 bases). Germline CDR1 and CDR2: SGHRS and YFSETQ. CDR3 size: 18 residues. Trimming removed 0 bases from V and 2 bases from J, with 19 bases in between. In DNA form, the CDR3 reads TGCGCCAGCAGCTTGGTGGCGGGTAATGGGAGCCCCACAGATACGCAGTATTTT. It is translated as CASSLVAGNGSPTDTQYF.

The chain combines TRBV2 with TRBJ2-1, with 7 bases matching TRBD1. The V segment lost 6 bases and the J segment 6 bases; nucleotides outside the gene matches: 11. The CDR3 runs 15 residues. CDR1 and CDR2 from the germline V gene are SNHLY and FYNNEI. In DNA, the CDR3 is TGTGCCAGCAGAGAAACAGGGGAATACATCAATGAGCAGTTCTTC. Its translation: CASRETGEYINEQFF.

V is TRBV7-2 and J is TRBJ2-1; D is uncertain. Trimming stripped 6 bases from V and 0 bases from J, with 12 bases between. From germline, CDR1 is SGHTA and CDR2 FQGNSA. This CDR3 is built from 15 residues. In DNA, the CDR3 is TGTGCCAGCAGGCTACGGCAGGACTCCTACAATGAGCAGTTCTTC. Residues: CASRLRQDSYNEQFF. The variable domain in full, completed from reference TRBV7-2 and TRBJ2-1, reads GAGVSQSPSNKVTEKGKDVELRCDPISGHTALYWYRQSLGQGLEFLIYFQGNSAPDKSGLPSDRFSAERTGGSVSTLTIQRTQQEDSAVYLCASRLRQDSYNEQFFGPGTRLTVL.

CDR3 protein: CTSSRLAASYNEQFF. The CDR3 nucleotides are TGCACCAGCAGCCGACTAGCGGCCTCCTACAATGAGCAGTTCTTC. The chain uses TRBV1 and TRBJ2-1; no check of the table's D call, TRBD2, against the DNA was made. TRBV1 is reported as a pseudogene. The CDR3 is 15 residues long.

The V gene is TRBV18, the J gene TRBJ1-2; D might be TRBD1 (5 bases). The length of the CDR3 is 16 residues. Trimming left V 3 bases short and J 0 bases short, with 14 bases between. Germline V gives CDR1 KGHSH, CDR2 LQKENI. The CDR3 region is CASSPQPRQTNYGYTF. The CDR3 bases are TGTGCCAGCTCACCCCAGCCGAGACAGACTAACTATGGCTACACCTTC.

J is TRBJ2-2 and V is TRBV7-2, with 8 bases fitting TRBD2. The CDR3 length is 16 residues. The ends lost 1 base at V and 4 bases at J; junction bases unmatched: 5. Germline V gene sequence: CDR1 SGHTA, CDR2 FQGNSA. Here the CDR3 reads CASSLVLRGATGELFF. Written as DNA, the CDR3 is TGTGCCAGCAGCTTAGTCCTGCGGGGGGCCACCGGGGAGCTGTTTTTT.

The chain is built from TRBV10-1 and TRBJ2-1; 7 bases are a match to TRBD1. Per germline, CDR1 WNHNN and CDR2 SYGVQD (reference sequence). After removal of 6 bases from V and 9 bases from J, the junction contained 5 bases not matched to a gene. The CDR3 extends over 12 amino acids. As DNA, the CDR3 is TGCGCCAGCAGCCAGACAGGGAGTGAGCAGTTCTTC. Protein: CASSQTGSEQFF.

The V call is TRBV7-2, the J call TRBJ1-2; no reliable D call. V was shortened by 3 bases and J by 2 bases, with 4 bases between the two germline ends. CDR3 length equals 12 residues. Germline V gives CDR1 SGHTA, CDR2 FQGNSA. CDR3 nucleotide sequence: TGTGCCAGCAGCTTTTACAACTATGGCTACACCTTC. Its translation is CASSFYNYGYTF.

J is TRBJ2-4 and V is TRBV2, with D uncertain. Trimming took off 2 bases at V and 4 bases at J, with 9 bases between the two ends. CDR1 and CDR2 from the germline V gene are SNHLY and FYNNEI. The CDR3 contains 14 residues. The CDR3 DNA is TGTGCCAGCAGTGAAAGGAGCACTAAAAACATTCAGTACTTC. As protein: CASSERSTKNIQYF. Full variable domain (remainder filled in from reference TRBV2 and TRBJ2-4): EPEVTQTPSHQVTQMGQEVILRCVPISNHLYFYWYRQILGQKVEFLVSFYNNEISEKSEIFDDQFSVERPDGSNFTLKIRSTKLEDSAMYFCASSERSTKNIQYFGAGTRLSVL.

The V gene is TRBV7-2, the J gene TRBJ2-4; TRBD2 matches 9 bases. This CDR3 spans 15 amino acids. Trimming at V came to 2 bases and at J to 8 bases, leaving 7 bases not matched to a gene. Germline assignment: CDR1 SGHTA and CDR2 FQGNSA. The CDR3 DNA is TGTGCCAGCAGCTTACGCGGCGGGGGGGCGTACATTCAGTACTTC. Amino acids: CASSLRGGGAYIQYF.

This clone has only one observation. V gene TRBV30 combines with J gene TRBJ2-2; D might be TRBD2 (5 bases). V was clipped by 5 bases and J by 4 bases, with 8 bases between them. Germline CDR1 and CDR2: GTSNPN and SVGIG (reference sequence). The CDR3 extends over 12 amino acids. CDR3 sequence (DNA): TGTGCCTGGTGGGCGGGCACCGGGGAGCTGTTTTTT. Translating gives CAWWAGTGELFF.

The chain recombines TRBV3-1 (or the pseudogene TRBV3-2) with TRBJ2-3, with D maybe TRBD2 (6 bases). The V gene lost 1 base and the J gene lost 0 bases, with 11 bases spanning the gap. The CDR3 has 16 amino acids. From germline, CDR1 is LGHDT and CDR2 YNNKEL (reference sequence). The CDR3 loop is CASSQVGDFSTDTQYF. CDR3 DNA sequence: TGTGCCAGCAGCCAAGTCGGGGACTTTAGCACAGATACGCAGTATTTT.

The rearrangement uses TRBV10-1 and TRBJ2-1; TRBD2 agrees at 8 bases. The germline V gene has CDR1 WNHNN and CDR2 SYGVQD (reference sequence). The CDR3 runs 14 residues. The junction had 12 bases not matched to a gene; V was cut back by 11 bases and J by 6 bases. The CDR3 DNA follows: TGCGCCCGCGGCCCGACCGGGGGGGGCAATGAGCAGTTCTTC. Its translation: CARGPTGGGNEQFF.

The chain employs TRBV5-5 and TRBJ2-2, with 8 bases fitting TRBD1. Trimming took 2 bases from V and 5 from J; bases not matched to a gene: 11. Germline CDR1 is SGHKS and CDR2 is YYEKEE (reference sequence). The CDR3 runs to 17 residues. The CDR3 nucleotides read TGTGCCAGCAGCTTAAGGACAGGGAGAGTGTGGACCGGGGAGCTGTTTTTT. Amino acid sequence: CASSLRTGRVWTGELFF.

This clone came up once. The chain uses TRBV27 and TRBJ2-1; weak D call: TRBD1 (9 bases). Looked up from germline, CDR1 is MNHEY and CDR2 is SMNVEV (reference sequence). The CDR3 runs 17 residues. V was shortened by 8 bases and J by 4 bases, with 24 bases between the two germline ends. DNA of the CDR3: TGTGCCAGCCAATTATCGGGGGGGACAGGGAGGTACAATGAGCAGTTCTTC. Residues: CASQLSGGTGRYNEQFF.

The DNA for the CDR3 is TGCGCCAGCAGCTTGGATTCAGGCGCTGGAAACACCATATATTTT. Protein sequence: CASSLDSGAGNTIYF. The genes are TRBV5-1 and TRBJ1-3; D gene unclear. The CDR3 consists of 15 residues. V shed 0 bases and J shed 2 bases, with 9 bases lying between them. From germline, CDR1 is SGHRS and CDR2 YFSETQ.

J is TRBJ1-1 and V is TRBV9, with 9 bases matching TRBD1. Germline V gene data show CDR1 as SGDLS and CDR2 as YYNGEE. The V gene end was trimmed by 0 bases and the J gene end by 0 bases; junction bases not matched to a gene: 6. The CDR3 runs to 17 residues. The CDR3 nucleotides read TGTGCCAGCAGCGTAGGCCTCGGGACAGGGATGAACACTGAAGCTTTCTTT. Amino acid sequence: CASSVGLGTGMNTEAFF. The full variable domain, with the rest looked up from reference TRBV9 and TRBJ1-1, is DSGVTQTPKHLITATGQRVTLRCSPRSGDLSVYWYQQSLDQGLQFLIQYYNGEERAKGNILERFSAQQFPDLHSELNLSSLELGDSALYFCASSVGLGTGMNTEAFFGQGTRLTVV.

V gene TRBV7-2 combines with J gene TRBJ2-4; D unresolved. Germline V gene data show CDR1 as SGHTA and CDR2 as FQGNSA. CDR3 length: 13 amino acids. The germline V and J ends were trimmed by 2 bases and 9 bases, with 11 bases remaining between them. The DNA for the CDR3 is TGTGCCAGCAGCTTACATGGGGATACCATTCAGTACTTC. Protein product: CASSLHGDTIQYF.

The CDR3 nucleotides read TGTGCCAGCAGTCCTTATTTGACACCGGGACAGAACGGCTATGGCTACACCTTC. Translating gives CASSPYLTPGQNGYGYTF. The J gene is TRBJ1-2, the V gene TRBV6-6; TRBD1 matches 7 bases. The ends lost 5 bases at V and 4 bases at J; junction bases unmatched: 19. The CDR3 sequence is 18 residues long. Germline V gene data show CDR1 as MNHNY and CDR2 as SVGAGI (reference sequence).

The rearrangement links TRBV19 to TRBJ2-3, with 9 bases identical to TRBD2. This CDR3 region has 14 residues. Unmatched junction bases numbered 7, after V lost 9 bases and J lost 3 bases. Germline CDR1 is LNHDA and CDR2 is SQIVND (reference sequence). The CDR3 nucleotides read TGTGCCAGCCGGAGGGCGGGGGGGACAGATACGCAGTATTTT. This gives the protein CASRRAGGTDTQYF.

The V gene is TRBV2, the J gene TRBJ2-1, with no clear D. This CDR3 region has 11 residues. Germline V gene data show CDR1 as SNHLY and CDR2 as FYNNEI. Trimming took off 5 bases at V and 4 bases at J, with 3 bases between the two ends. The CDR3, as DNA: TGTGCCAGCAGTCAATACAATGAGCAGTTCTTC. Translation: CASSQYNEQFF.

The gene calls are TRBV5-6 and TRBJ2-2; no clear D gene. The CDR3 runs 13 residues. Germline V gene sequence: CDR1 SGHDT, CDR2 YYEEEE. Trimming left V 0 bases short and J 4 bases short, with 4 bases between. DNA for the CDR3: TGTGCCAGCAGCTTGGGCGGCACCGGGGAGCTGTTTTTT. Encoded protein: CASSLGGTGELFF.

In this sample, this clone turned up once. The DNA for the CDR3 is TGTGCCAGCAGCCTGGGACTGCACCAAGAGACCCAGTACTTC. Translation gives CASSLGLHQETQYF. This chain uses TRBV7-2 with TRBJ2-5; a possible D gene is TRBD2 (6 bases). Germline CDR1 is SGHTA and CDR2 is FQGNSA. The CDR3 is 14 amino acids. V lost 5 bases and J 0 bases, leaving 10 bases between the germline ends.

The chain carries TRBV27 and TRBJ1-1; D remains unclear. This CDR3 is built from 14 residues. The germline V gene has CDR1 MNHEY and CDR2 SMNVEV (reference sequence). Trimming stripped 5 bases from V and 1 base from J, with 11 bases between. The DNA of the CDR3 is TGTGCCAGCAGTCTCAGCGGACGGAACACTGAAGCTTTCTTT. Residues: CASSLSGRNTEAFF.

The V gene is TRBV13, the J gene TRBJ1-1; D perhaps matches TRBD1 (6 bases). Germline CDR1 is PRHDT and CDR2 is FYEKMQ (reference sequence). The CDR3 consists of 13 residues. Trimming cost V 4 bases and J 1 base, with 7 bases left between them. The CDR3 loop reads CASSYRENTEAFF. CDR3 coding DNA: TGTGCCAGCAGCTACAGGGAGAACACTGAAGCTTTCTTT.

V is TRBV7-8 and J is TRBJ1-4; tentative D call: TRBD1 (5 bases). Germline V gives CDR1 SGHVS, CDR2 FQNEAQ. The CDR3 runs to 17 residues. Trimming took 2 bases from V and 0 from J, leaving 13 bases between them. The CDR3 region is CASSLLGPKATNEKLFF. CDR3 bases: TGTGCCAGCAGCTTACTGGGACCTAAAGCAACTAATGAAAAACTGTTTTTT.

The chain combines TRBV25-1 with TRBJ2-7; D unresolved. The germline V gene has CDR1 MGHDK and CDR2 SYGVNS. The CDR3 loop spans 14 amino acids. V lost 2 bases and J lost 3, with 11 bases in between. CDR3: CASSETLGIYEQYF. The CDR3 coding sequence is TGTGCCAGCAGTGAAACCTTGGGGATCTACGAGCAGTACTTC.

The chain recombines TRBV10-3 with TRBJ2-7, with 8 nucleotides matching TRBD2. Per germline, CDR1 ENHRY and CDR2 SYGVKD. After removal of 6 bases from V and 0 bases from J, the junction contained 7 bases not matched to a gene. The CDR3 loop spans 15 amino acids. The CDR3: CAISLEAGGSYEQYF. CDR3 bases: TGTGCCATCAGCTTGGAGGCGGGGGGCTCCTACGAGCAGTACTTC.

The chain uses TRBV3-1 (or the pseudogene TRBV3-2) and TRBJ1-2; tentatively, D is TRBD1 (6 bases). The V end was cut by 3 bases, the J end by 4 bases, with 21 bases between. This CDR3 is 17 amino acids long. The germline V gene has CDR1 LGHDT and CDR2 YNNKEL (reference sequence). CDR3: CASSHLGSRGAGYGYTF. CDR3 nucleotides: TGTGCCAGCAGCCACTTAGGCAGTCGGGGGGCTGGCTATGGCTACACCTTC.